The sequence of this T cell receptor beta chain was determined in a study of long-term antiretroviral therapy in people with HIV. J lost 2 bases, V lost 11 bases, and 4 bases had no gene match. Germline values: CDR1 LNHDA, CDR2 SQIVND (reference sequence). The CDR3 covers 13 residues. The immunoSEQ assay was v3.0, run at survey level. TCRdb's copy holds only in-frame clones and misses some; the assay was immunoSEQ multiplex PCR. The table includes 25,000 to 35,000 clones, about 82% detected once. The sequence was collected from a woman aged 25 to 45 with HIV. The rearrangement links TRBV19 to TRBJ2-2; 8 nucleotides line up with TRBD2. The sample was unsorted PBMCs, taken 0.8 years after starting antiretroviral therapy. The CDR3 protein is CAGRGENTGELFF. CDR3 in DNA: TGTGCCGGGCGGGGGGAAAACACCGGGGAGCTGTTTTTT.